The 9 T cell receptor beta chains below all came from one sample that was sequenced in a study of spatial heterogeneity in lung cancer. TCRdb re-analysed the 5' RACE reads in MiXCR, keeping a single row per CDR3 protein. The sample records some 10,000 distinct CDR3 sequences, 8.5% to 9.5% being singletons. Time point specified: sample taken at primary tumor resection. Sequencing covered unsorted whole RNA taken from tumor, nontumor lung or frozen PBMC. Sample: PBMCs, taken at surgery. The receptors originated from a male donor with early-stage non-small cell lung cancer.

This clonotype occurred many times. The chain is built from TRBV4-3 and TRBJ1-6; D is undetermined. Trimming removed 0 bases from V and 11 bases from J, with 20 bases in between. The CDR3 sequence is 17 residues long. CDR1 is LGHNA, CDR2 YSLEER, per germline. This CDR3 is CASSQDHLMIAKTPLHF. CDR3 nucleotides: TGCGCCAGCAGCCAAGATCATCTTATGATTGCCAAAACACCCCTCCACTTT.

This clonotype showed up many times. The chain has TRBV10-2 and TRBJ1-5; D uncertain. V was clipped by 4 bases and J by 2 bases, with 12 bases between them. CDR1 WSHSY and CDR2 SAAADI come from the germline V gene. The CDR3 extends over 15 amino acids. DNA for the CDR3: TGCGCCAGCAGTGTTCGCGGGCAACGCAATCAGCCCCAGCATTTT. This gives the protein CASSVRGQRNQPQHF.

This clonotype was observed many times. The CDR3 loop is CASSQGFAGGWAQYF. CDR3 nucleotide sequence: TGCGCCAGCAGCCAAGGTTTCGCGGGGGGATGGGCCCAGTACTTC. This chain connects TRBV4-3 to TRBJ2-5, with 8 bases that match TRBD2. Germline V gene lookup returns CDR1 LGHNA and CDR2 YSLEER. V shed 1 base and J 9 bases; nucleotides not matched to a gene: 10. CDR3 length: 15 amino acids.

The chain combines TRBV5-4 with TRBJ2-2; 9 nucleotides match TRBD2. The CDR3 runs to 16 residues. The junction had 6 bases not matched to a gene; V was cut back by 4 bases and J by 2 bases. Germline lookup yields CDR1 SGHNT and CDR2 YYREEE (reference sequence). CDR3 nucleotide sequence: TGTGCCAGCAGCCGTAGCGGGGGAGGAAACACCGGGGAGCTGTTTTTT. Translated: CASSRSGGGNTGELFF.

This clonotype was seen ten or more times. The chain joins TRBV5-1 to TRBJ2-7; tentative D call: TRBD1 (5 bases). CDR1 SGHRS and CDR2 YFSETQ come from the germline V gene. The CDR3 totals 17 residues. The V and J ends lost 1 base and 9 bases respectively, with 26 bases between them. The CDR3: CASSLSHRQTTTSRQYF. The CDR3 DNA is TGCGCCAGCAGCTTGTCCCACAGACAGACAACTACGAGTCGGCAGTACTTC. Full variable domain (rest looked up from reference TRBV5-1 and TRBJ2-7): KAGVTQTPRYLIKTRGQQVTLSCSPISGHRSVSWYQQTPGQGLQFLFEYFSETQRNKGNFPGRFSGRQFSNSRSEMNVSTLELGDSALYLCASSLSHRQTTTSRQYFGPGTRLTVT.

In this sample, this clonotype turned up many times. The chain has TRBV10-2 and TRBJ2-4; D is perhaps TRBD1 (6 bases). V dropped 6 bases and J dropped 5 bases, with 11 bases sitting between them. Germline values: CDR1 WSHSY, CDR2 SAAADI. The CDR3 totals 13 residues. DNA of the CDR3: TGCGCCAGCAGGTGGGGGCATCAAAACATTCAGTACTTC. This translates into CASRWGHQNIQYF.

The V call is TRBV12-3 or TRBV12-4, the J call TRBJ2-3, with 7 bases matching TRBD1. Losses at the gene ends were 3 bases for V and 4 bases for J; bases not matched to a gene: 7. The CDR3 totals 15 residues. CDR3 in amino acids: CASSFRQGVADTQYF. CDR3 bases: TGTGCCAGCAGTTTCAGGCAGGGGGTTGCAGATACGCAGTATTTT.

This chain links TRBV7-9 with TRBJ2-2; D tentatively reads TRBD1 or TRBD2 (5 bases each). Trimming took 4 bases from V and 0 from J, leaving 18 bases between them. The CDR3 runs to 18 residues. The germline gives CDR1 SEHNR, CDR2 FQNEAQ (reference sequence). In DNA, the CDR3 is TGTGCCAGCAGCTCCTCCTATGGGACGGACTCGAACACCGGGGAGCTGTTTTTT. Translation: CASSSSYGTDSNTGELFF.

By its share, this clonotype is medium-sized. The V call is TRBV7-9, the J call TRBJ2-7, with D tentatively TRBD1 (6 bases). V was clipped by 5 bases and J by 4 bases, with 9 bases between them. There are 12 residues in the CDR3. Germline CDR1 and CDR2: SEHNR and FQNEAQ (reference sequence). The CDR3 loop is CASSMDSYEQYF. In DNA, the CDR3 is TGTGCCAGCAGCATGGACAGTTACGAGCAGTACTTC.